Below, 32 T cell receptor beta chains from the same sample are listed, as sequenced in a study of metastatic and nonmetastatic thyroid tumors. Ahead of thyroid surgery, no patient had received treatment of any kind. TCRdb re-analyzed the PCR reads through MiXCR. The table shows about 39,000 clones, with about a sixth occurring only once. Sequencing input: blood. These receptors all stem from a female donor with papillary thyroid cancer or a benign thyroid nodule (not recorded which). Some clones in this sample may be carry-over from other donors' samples.

In this sample, this clone turned up many times. The chain links TRBV2 to TRBJ1-5; D remains ambiguous. V shed 5 bases and J shed 0 bases, with 8 bases lying between them. The CDR3 is 14 residues long. Germline V lookup: CDR1 SNHLY, CDR2 FYNNEI. The CDR3 here is CASSLQSSNQPQHF. For the CDR3, the DNA is TGTGCCAGCAGTTTACAGAGTAGCAATCAGCCCCAGCATTTT.

Worth noting for this clone: At one end the junction does not follow the germline gene, possibly because of a read error. This sequence joins TRBV4-2 and TRBJ2-3; 9 nucleotides line up with TRBD1. Germline loops: CDR1 LGHNA, CDR2 YNFKEQ. The CDR3 has 16 amino acids. The CDR3 region is CVSSLTWDREADTQYF. CDR3 sequence (DNA): TGTGTCAGCAGCCTGACGTGGGACAGGGAGGCAGATACGCAGTATTTT.

This clone was counted ten times or more. This rearrangement joins TRBV27 to TRBJ2-3; D is perhaps TRBD2 (6 bases). CDR1 and CDR2 (germline): MNHEY, SMNVEV (reference sequence). The V end was cut by 1 base, the J end by 6 bases, with 14 bases between. The CDR3 extends over 15 amino acids. In DNA, the CDR3 is TGTGCCAGCAGTTTATGGACTACACGGGGGGATACGCAGTATTTT. Its protein is CASSLWTTRGDTQYF.

This clone appeared a few times. The junction does not match germline at one end; this may be a read error. The chain carries TRBV2 and TRBJ2-2; TRBD2 matches 11 bases. CDR1 and CDR2 (germline): SNHLY, FYNNEI. The CDR3 totals 14 residues. The chain's CDR3 is CVSQTSGRGGELFF. The CDR3 DNA is TGTGTCAGCCAAACTAGCGGGAGAGGAGGGGAGCTGTTTTTT.

This clone was counted ten times or more. This chain uses TRBV19 with TRBJ1-2, with D maybe TRBD1 (5 bases). The V end was cut by 4 bases, the J end by 0 bases, with 15 bases between. The length of the CDR3 is 16 residues. Germline V gene sequence: CDR1 LNHDA, CDR2 SQIVND (reference sequence). The CDR3 sequence: CASSKQTGTSNYGYTF. The DNA for the CDR3 is TGTGCCAGTAGTAAACAAACGGGGACTTCTAACTATGGCTACACCTTC.

Note on this clone: Here the CDR3 omits its conserved ending phenylalanine or tryptophan, so a read error is the likely source. This rearrangement joins TRBV19 to TRBJ1-1; D remains ambiguous. The CDR3 length is 15 residues. Trimming removed 4 bases at V and 5 bases at J, with 17 bases between. The germline V gene has CDR1 LNHDA and CDR2 SQIVND (reference sequence). The CDR3: CASSTASGLKTEAFL. Written as DNA, the CDR3 is TGTGCCAGTAGTACAGCCTCGGGCCTTAAGACTGAAGCTTTCCTT.

This clone was seen ten or more times. This chain connects TRBV4-1 to TRBJ2-3; 7 bases fit TRBD1. The V segment lost 0 bases and the J segment 2 bases; nucleotides outside the gene matches: 2. Germline V CDR1 and CDR2: MGHRA, YSYEKL. The CDR3 runs 15 residues. The CDR3: CASSQDQGVTDTQYF. The CDR3 DNA sequence: TGCGCCAGCAGCCAAGACCAGGGGGTCACAGATACGCAGTATTTT.

This clone was observed many times. The chain is built from TRBV7-3 and TRBJ2-2, with no clear D. Trimming stripped 5 bases from V and 4 bases from J, with 8 bases between. Germline V gene data show CDR1 as SGHTA and CDR2 as FQGTGA. The length of the CDR3 is 13 residues. In DNA, the CDR3 is TGTGCCAGCAGCCTAATGGGCACCGGGGAGCTGTTTTTT. Encoded protein: CASSLMGTGELFF.

The chain carries TRBV15 and TRBJ2-7; D gene ambiguous. V lost 7 bases and J lost 4, with 17 bases in between. CDR1 LNHNV and CDR2 YYDKDF come from the germline V gene (reference sequence). The CDR3 length is 14 residues. The CDR3 loop is CATNSFVDTYEQYF. CDR3 nucleotide sequence: TGTGCCACCAACAGTTTTGTCGACACTTACGAGCAGTACTTC.

This clone showed up many times. The chain uses TRBV6-2 or TRBV6-3 and TRBJ2-1, with 11 positions matching TRBD2. The CDR3 is made up of 15 amino acids. Germline V lookup: CDR1 MNHEY, CDR2 SVGEGT. V was clipped by 5 bases and J by 10 bases; unmatched bases: 10. The CDR3 protein is CASSPHGLAGWEQFF. The CDR3 bases are TGTGCCAGCAGTCCCCACGGACTAGCGGGCTGGGAGCAGTTCTTC.

At least ten counts were recorded for this clone. The chain uses TRBV28 and TRBJ1-2; no clear D gene. V gave up 6 bases and J gave up 0 bases, with 5 bases separating them. The CDR3 loop spans 12 amino acids. The germline CDR1 and CDR2 sequences are MDHEN and SYDVKM. As DNA, the CDR3 is TGTGCCAGCAGGGACTCTAACTATGGCTACACCTTC. This codes for CASRDSNYGYTF.

There are many counts of this clone. The gene calls are TRBV25-1 and TRBJ1-2, with a possible D match to TRBD1 (5 bases). The V end was cut by 8 bases, the J end by 5 bases, with 12 bases between. Germline V gene sequence: CDR1 MGHDK, CDR2 SYGVNS. This CDR3 has 12 amino acids. The CDR3 nucleotides are TGTGCCAGCCTGAGTGGGGGTTATGGCTACACCTTC. Translated, it gives CASLSGGYGYTF.

This clone was seen many times. This chain uses TRBV20-1 with TRBJ1-6; perhaps TRBD1 as D (5 bases). Germline loops: CDR1 DFQATT, CDR2 SNEGSKA (reference sequence). The CDR3 is made up of 15 amino acids. V lost 6 bases to trimming and J lost 5 bases, with 17 bases between them. This chain's CDR3 is CSAPGRGSNNSPLHF. The CDR3 bases are TGCAGTGCCCCGGGACGGGGAAGCAATAATTCACCCCTCCACTTT.

The CDR3 here is CASSLGLAGDEQFF. CDR3 nucleotide sequence: TGCGCCAGCAGCTTGGGACTAGCGGGAGATGAGCAGTTCTTC. The chain recombines TRBV5-1 with TRBJ2-1; 12 bases line up with TRBD2. Germline V gene sequence: CDR1 SGHRS, CDR2 YFSETQ. The V gene end was trimmed by 0 bases and the J gene end by 8 bases; junction bases not matched to a gene: 0. The CDR3 loop spans 14 amino acids.

Ten or more counts support this clone. This may arise from a read error, as a much more abundant clone is one base away. Other DNA sequences in this sample translate to the same CDR3. V usage is TRBV27 and J usage is TRBJ1-6, with D unclear. Germline V CDR1 and CDR2: MNHEY, SMNVEV (reference sequence). This CDR3 is 14 amino acids long. The CDR3 protein is CASSFDKYNSPLHF. In DNA form, the CDR3 reads TGTGCCAGCAGTTTTGACAAATATAATTCACCCCTCCACTTC.

This clone was recorded many times. The rearrangement uses TRBV7-3 and TRBJ2-3; 9 bases line up with TRBD2. CDR1 and CDR2 from the germline V gene are SGHTA and FQGTGA. V was clipped by 2 bases and J by 3 bases; unmatched bases: 0. CDR3 size: 14 residues. The CDR3 reads CASSLAGGTDTQYF. CDR3 DNA sequence: TGTGCCAGCAGCTTAGCGGGGGGGACAGATACGCAGTATTTT.

This clone appeared many times. V gene TRBV29-1 combines with J gene TRBJ2-7; D call uncertain. This CDR3 has 11 residues. Trimming took off 5 bases at V and 4 bases at J, with 9 bases between the two ends. Germline V gives CDR1 SQVTM, CDR2 ANQGSEA. In DNA form, the CDR3 reads TGCAGCGTTACAAATCTGTACGAGCAGTACTTC. It codes for CSVTNLYEQYF.

This clone was detected many times. The chain recombines TRBV20-1 with TRBJ2-1; 10 bases line up with TRBD2. This CDR3 has 14 amino acids. The V segment lost 6 bases and the J segment 8 bases; nucleotides outside the gene matches: 10. Germline CDR1 is DFQATT and CDR2 is SNEGSKA (reference sequence). The CDR3 coding sequence is TGCAGTGCCTGGGGACTAGCGAGGGGCGATGAGCAGTTCTTC. Translating gives CSAWGLARGDEQFF.

This clone was recorded at least ten times. This rearrangement joins TRBV4-1 to TRBJ2-7; TRBD1 might be the D (6 bases). CDR3 length: 13 amino acids. V was clipped by 1 base and J by 4 bases, with 8 bases between them. CDR1 and CDR2 (germline): MGHRA, YSYEKL. CDR3 nucleotides: TGCGCCAGCAGCCAAGCCCAGGGGTACGAGCAGTACTTC. Amino acid sequence: CASSQAQGYEQYF.

This clone has ten or more counts. The chain recombines TRBV3-1 with TRBJ2-1; 15 bases are a match to TRBD2. The CDR3 is 18 amino acids. CDR1 and CDR2 (germline): LGHDT, YNNKEL (reference sequence). J lost 6 bases, V lost 4 bases, and 10 bases had no gene match. CDR3 sequence (DNA): TGTGCCAGCAGCCGTTTTTCCGGACTAGCGGGAGGGGGCAATGAGCAGTTCTTC. Translating it yields CASSRFSGLAGGGNEQFF.

This clone was observed at least ten times. The chain links TRBV6-6 to TRBJ2-1; 11 bases align to TRBD2. J gave up 3 bases and V 0 bases, and 7 bases lay outside the gene matches. The CDR3 is made up of 18 amino acids. CDR1 is MNHNY, CDR2 SVGAGI, per germline (reference sequence). CDR3 nucleotide sequence: TGTGCCAGCAGTTACTCCCCCGCGACTAGCGGGGACTACAATGAGCAGTTCTTC. Encoded protein: CASSYSPATSGDYNEQFF.

The V call is TRBV6-5, the J call TRBJ1-1, with 8 bases lining up with TRBD1. Losses at the gene ends were 4 bases for V and 6 bases for J; bases not matched to a gene: 10. The CDR3 is made up of 15 amino acids. Germline CDR1 MNHEY, CDR2 SVGAGI. The CDR3 DNA is TGTGCCAGCAGTTTTACATCCCCAGGGGGCTCTGAAGCTTTCTTT. Translating gives CASSFTSPGGSEAFF.

In regard to this clone: Other DNA sequences in the sample encode the same CDR3. V gene TRBV5-1 combines with J gene TRBJ2-5; D might be TRBD2 (5 bases). Trimming left V 9 bases short and J 8 bases short, with 26 bases between. Looked up from germline, CDR1 is SGHRS and CDR2 is YFSETQ. This CDR3 contains 15 residues. The CDR3 DNA reads as TGCGCCACCACTCGGGGATCGGGATCCGGTGGTACCCAGTACTTC. Amino acid sequence: CATTRGSGSGGTQYF.

This clone was seen at least ten times. The gene calls are TRBV9 and TRBJ2-3, with 15 bases identical to TRBD2. Germline V lookup: CDR1 SGDLS, CDR2 YYNGEE. V dropped 0 bases and J dropped 4; count of bases not matched to a gene: 3. This CDR3 contains 17 residues. The CDR3 sequence is CASSVEGLAGGPDTQYF. CDR3 bases: TGTGCCAGCAGCGTAGAAGGACTAGCGGGAGGGCCAGATACGCAGTATTTT.

This clone was picked up many times. The chain carries TRBV5-1 and TRBJ2-3, with 9 bases matching TRBD2. This CDR3 spans 16 amino acids. Germline CDR1 and CDR2: SGHRS and YFSETQ. V trimming: 0 bases; J trimming: 1 base; junction bases outside the gene matches: 3. The CDR3 DNA follows: TGCGCCAGCAGCTTGGCCGAGCGGGAGGGCACAGATACGCAGTATTTT. The encoded protein is CASSLAEREGTDTQYF.

A note on this clone: This sequence may be a read error, since a much larger clone differs from it by one base. The same CDR3 also results from other DNA sequences found in this sample. V gene TRBV20-1 combines with J gene TRBJ2-4; no definite D call. The CDR3 spans 17 residues. Trimming removed 4 bases from V and 4 bases from J, with 23 bases in between. Per the germline V gene, CDR1 is DFQATT and CDR2 is SNEGSKA (reference sequence). CDR3 residues: CSANLFSPPEGKNIQYF. The DNA for the CDR3 is TGCAGTGCTAATTTGTTTTCCCCCCCGGAAGGGAAAAACATTCAGTACTTC.

This clone was seen repeatedly, ten times or more. The chain uses TRBV6-4 and TRBJ2-2; 9 bases map to TRBD2. This CDR3 is 16 amino acids long. Germline-derived CDR1 and CDR2 are MRHNA and SNTAGT. The V gene end was trimmed by 1 base and the J gene end by 4 bases; junction bases not matched to a gene: 4. CDR3 nucleotides: TGTGCCAGCAGTGACTGGAGCGGGGGGTCCACCGGGGAGCTGTTTTTT. This encodes CASSDWSGGSTGELFF.

Worth noting for this clone: The junction differs from germline at one of its ends, possibly a read error. This chain connects TRBV4-2 to TRBJ2-1; 8 nucleotides agree with TRBD2. This CDR3 spans 15 amino acids. CDR1 and CDR2 from the germline V gene are LGHNA and YNFKEQ. This CDR3 is CASSQVLADCNEHFF. CDR3 coding DNA: TGTGCCAGCAGCCAAGTACTAGCGGACTGCAATGAGCATTTCTTC.

The genes are TRBV11-3 and TRBJ2-1; the match to TRBD1 covers 7 bases. Germline V gives CDR1 SGHNT, CDR2 YENEEA. This CDR3 contains 12 residues. The junction had 4 bases not matched to a gene; V was cut back by 1 base and J by 13 bases. The CDR3 protein is CASSLGDRDQFF. CDR3 nucleotide sequence: TGTGCCAGCAGCTTAGGAGACAGGGATCAGTTCTTC.

This clone was picked up a small number of times. A junction end diverges from the germline sequence, so it may reflect a read error. The chain recombines TRBV6-1 with TRBJ2-3; TRBD2 aligns across 7 bases. The CDR3 totals 15 residues. The germline CDR1 and CDR2 sequences are MNHNS and SASEGT. DNA for the CDR3: TGTGCCAGCAGGGTACCCATACTAGCGACAGATACTCAGTATTTT. Its translation: CASRVPILATDTQYF.

On this clone itself: A single base separates this from a much larger clone, so it may be a read error. The rearrangement links TRBV5-4 to TRBJ1-1; no firm D call. The germline gives CDR1 SGHNT, CDR2 YYREEE (reference sequence). This CDR3 is built from 13 residues. The DNA for the CDR3 is TGTTCCAGCAGACTGCAGGAGAACACTGAAGCTTTCTTT. Residues: CSSRLQENTEAFF.

Concerning this clone: At one boundary the junction diverges from the germline segment, which might be a read error. The chain is built from TRBV7-8 and TRBJ2-2, with 7 bases that match TRBD1. This CDR3 is 13 amino acids long. CDR1 and CDR2 from the germline V gene are SGHVS and FQNEAQ. CDR3 in amino acids: CASRTGHTGELFF. CDR3 sequence (DNA): TGTGCCAGCAGGACAGGGCACACCGGGGAGCTGTTCTTT.